What follows are 28 T cell receptor beta chains derived from one specimen sequenced in a study of blood T cell repertoires in COVID-19. TCRdb's table, derived via immunoSEQ multiplex PCR, lists solely in-frame clones and lacks some. The table has 300,000 or so clones, roughly 92% seen once; the top ten hold over 2%. Sequencing used peripheral blood. Source of these receptors: a woman between 25 and 40 years old with COVID-19, enrolled during active disease.

The V gene is TRBV18, the J gene TRBJ1-5; 7 positions agree with TRBD1. Germline V gives CDR1 KGHSH, CDR2 LQKENI. The CDR3 runs 14 residues. With V trimmed by 5 bases and J by 3 bases, 4 bases remained unmatched. The CDR3 region is CASSSGTVNQPQHF. The CDR3 DNA sequence: TGTGCCAGCTCATCCGGGACAGTCAATCAGCCCCAGCATTTT.

The chain carries TRBV5-1 and TRBJ2-5, with D possibly TRBD2 on 6 matching bases. V lost 1 base to trimming and J lost 0 bases, with 7 bases between them. Germline CDR1 reads SGHRS; CDR2 reads YFSETQ. This CDR3 has 14 amino acids. CDR3 nucleotide sequence: TGCGCCAGCAGCTTGCGGGACTACCAAGAGACCCAGTACTTC. As protein: CASSLRDYQETQYF.

With regard to this clone: Other DNA sequences in the sample encode the same CDR3. V usage is TRBV19 and J usage is TRBJ2-2; 7 positions agree with TRBD1. CDR3 length: 14 residues. Unmatched junction bases numbered 3, after V lost 4 bases and J lost 4 bases. Per germline, CDR1 LNHDA and CDR2 SQIVND (reference sequence). This CDR3 is CASSKAGGTGELFF. The CDR3 nucleotides are TGTGCCAGTAGTAAGGCAGGGGGCACCGGGGAGCTGTTTTTT.

This clone was picked up one time. The V gene is TRBV7-9, the J gene TRBJ2-7; the D gene is possibly TRBD1 (6 bases). V was pared by 3 bases and J by 3 bases, with 12 bases between. This CDR3 is built from 14 residues. Germline V gene data show CDR1 as SEHNR and CDR2 as FQNEAQ (reference sequence). CDR3: CASSFSQGHYEQYF. Here the CDR3 DNA reads TGTGCCAGCAGCTTTTCACAGGGACACTACGAGCAGTACTTC.

The chain employs TRBV5-1 and TRBJ2-2, with 10 bases aligning to TRBD2. The junction had 7 bases not matched to a gene; V was cut back by 0 bases and J by 2 bases. Per the germline V gene, CDR1 is SGHRS and CDR2 is YFSETQ. This CDR3 contains 18 residues. The CDR3 spells CASSLGLAGVRNTGELFF. In DNA form, the CDR3 reads TGCGCCAGCAGCTTGGGGCTAGCGGGAGTTCGAAACACCGGGGAGCTGTTTTTT.

This clone was observed once. CDR3 nucleotides: TGTGCCAGCAGCCCAGAGGCGGGATTCACTGAAGCTTTCTTT. Protein product: CASSPEAGFTEAFF. The chain recombines TRBV7-9 with TRBJ1-1, with unresolved D. CDR1 is SEHNR and CDR2 is FQNEAQ in the germline V gene (reference sequence). V lost 5 bases and J lost 4, with 14 bases in between. This CDR3 has 14 residues. The whole variable domain, filled in from reference TRBV7-9 and TRBJ1-1, reads DTGVSQNPRHKITKRGQNVTFRCDPISEHNRLYWYRQTLGQGPEFLTYFQNEAQLEKSRLLSDRFSAERPKGSFSTLEIQRTEQGDSAMYLCASSPEAGFTEAFFGQGTRLTVV.

The V gene is TRBV6-5, the J gene TRBJ2-2, with 7 bases aligning to TRBD1. Germline trimming cut 0 bases from V and 5 bases from J; bases unmatched to any gene: 0. This CDR3 comprises 14 residues. Germline CDR1 is MNHEY and CDR2 is SVGAGI. CDR3 DNA sequence: TGTGCCAGCAGTTACTCCAGGGGGACCGGGGAGCTGTTTTTT. Protein: CASSYSRGTGELFF.

The chain is built from TRBV18 and TRBJ1-2; possibly TRBD1 for D (6 bases). The CDR3 consists of 13 residues. Trimming took 3 bases from V and 4 from J, leaving 9 bases between them. Germline CDR1 is KGHSH and CDR2 is LQKENI. The CDR3 nucleotides read TGTGCCAGCTCACCCGACAGGACCTATGGCTACACCTTC. It codes for CASSPDRTYGYTF.

V and J are TRBV27 and TRBJ2-6; perhaps TRBD1 as D (6 bases). Trimming pared 3 bases from V and 4 bases from J, leaving 10 bases between. Germline assignment: CDR1 MNHEY and CDR2 SMNVEV (reference sequence). There are 15 residues in the CDR3. CDR3 loop: CASSFTGSGANVLTF. Written as DNA, the CDR3 is TGTGCCAGCAGTTTCACAGGGAGCGGGGCCAACGTCCTGACTTTC.

This sequence joins TRBV11-2 and TRBJ2-5; 10 positions agree with TRBD2. The junction had 10 bases not matched to a gene; V was cut back by 0 bases and J by 3 bases. The CDR3 totals 18 residues. From germline, CDR1 is SGHAT and CDR2 FQNNGV. The CDR3 DNA reads as TGTGCCAGCAGCTTAGATCATGGAGCGGGAGGGACAAAAGAGACCCAGTACTTC. This sequence encodes CASSLDHGAGGTKETQYF.

This chain joins TRBV28 and TRBJ2-7; 9 bases line up with TRBD2. This CDR3 comprises 15 residues. V gave up 3 bases and J gave up 5 bases; unmatched junction bases: 8. CDR1 and CDR2 (germline): MDHEN, SYDVKM. The CDR3 nucleotides read TGTGCCAGCAGTTTTCTAAGCGGGAGGAACCACGAGCAGTACTTC. Translating gives CASSFLSGRNHEQYF.

V is TRBV6-1 and J is TRBJ1-6; D is uncertain. Germline CDR1 is MNHNS and CDR2 is SASEGT. The CDR3 has 15 amino acids. Trimming removed 2 bases from V and 15 bases from J, with 20 bases in between. The CDR3 region has the DNA TGTGCCAGCAGTGAACGGAGCGGGCAGCTCCTACTCCTCCACTTT. This sequence encodes CASSERSGQLLLLHF.

As to this clone: Other nucleotide sequences in the sample specify the same CDR3. The rearrangement links TRBV25-1 to TRBJ1-1, with D unclear. The CDR3 loop spans 11 amino acids. Trimming left V 6 bases short and J 3 bases short, with 5 bases between. The germline CDR1 and CDR2 sequences are MGHDK and SYGVNS. Here the CDR3 DNA reads TGTGCCAGCAGGAGGGACACTGAAGCTTTCTTT. The encoded protein is CASRRDTEAFF.

The chain employs TRBV7-2 and TRBJ1-6; D gene uncertain. The V end lost 1 base, the J end lost 12 bases, and 10 bases lay between the germline ends. Germline V CDR1 and CDR2: SGHTA, FQGNSA. The CDR3 covers 13 residues. The CDR3 coding sequence is TGTGCCAGCAGCTTAGTACAGCCCTTACCCCTCCACTTT. It specifies CASSLVQPLPLHF.

The chain joins TRBV10-3 to TRBJ1-6, with 7 bases fitting TRBD1. The junction had 6 bases not matched to a gene; V was cut back by 0 bases and J by 7 bases. The germline gives CDR1 ENHRY, CDR2 SYGVKD. This CDR3 has 16 amino acids. CDR3 nucleotides: TGTGCCATCAGTGAGTCGATCGACAGGGTCAATTCACCCCTCCACTTT. Its translation is CAISESIDRVNSPLHF.

Only a few counts were recorded for this clone. This chain links TRBV2 with TRBJ2-3; D is unclear. The CDR3 is made up of 11 amino acids. In germline, CDR1 is SNHLY, CDR2 FYNNEI. Trimming removed 4 bases from V and 5 bases from J, with 4 bases in between. The chain's CDR3 is CASSVLDTQYF. The CDR3 DNA is TGTGCCAGCAGTGTACTAGATACGCAGTATTTT.

The chain joins TRBV2 to TRBJ2-3, with a possible D match to TRBD2 (5 bases). Germline V gene sequence: CDR1 SNHLY, CDR2 FYNNEI. The CDR3 runs 14 residues. V shed 5 bases and J shed 0 bases, with 9 bases lying between them. The CDR3 region is CASSLASSTDTQYF. For the CDR3, the DNA is TGTGCCAGCAGTTTAGCGTCTAGCACAGATACGCAGTATTTT. The full variable domain, rest sourced from reference TRBV2 and TRBJ2-3, is EPEVTQTPSHQVTQMGQEVILRCVPISNHLYFYWYRQILGQKVEFLVSFYNNEISEKSEIFDDQFSVERPDGSNFTLKIRSTKLEDSAMYFCASSLASSTDTQYFGPGTRLTVL.

The V gene is TRBV30, the J gene TRBJ2-5; 7 bases align to TRBD2. The V and J ends lost 5 bases and 2 bases, in that order; junction bases with no gene match: 8. The CDR3 runs to 14 residues. Germline loops: CDR1 GTSNPN, CDR2 SVGIG (reference sequence). CDR3 region: CAWEGRGGQETQYF. CDR3 in DNA: TGTGCCTGGGAGGGACGGGGAGGGCAAGAGACCCAGTACTTC.

This sequence joins TRBV2 and TRBJ1-1; TRBD1 might be the D (5 bases). Trimming removed 3 bases at V and 10 bases at J, with 9 bases between. The CDR3 runs to 11 residues. In germline, CDR1 is SNHLY, CDR2 FYNNEI. CDR3: CASSEGLVAFF. The DNA of the CDR3 is TGTGCCAGCAGTGAGGGGCTCGTAGCTTTCTTT.

As for this clone: The same CDR3 also results from other DNA sequences found in this sample. This chain connects TRBV19 to TRBJ1-1, with D possibly being TRBD1 (5 bases). CDR3 size: 12 residues. Germline V gene lookup returns CDR1 LNHDA and CDR2 SQIVND (reference sequence). The V end lost 6 bases, the J end lost 1 base, and 6 bases lay between the germline ends. For the CDR3, the DNA is TGTGCCAGTAGCCAGGGGAACACTGAAGCTTTCTTT. Its protein product is CASSQGNTEAFF.

The gene calls are TRBV7-9 and TRBJ1-1; D is undetermined. The germline V and J ends were trimmed by 6 bases and 1 base, with 12 bases remaining between them. This CDR3 spans 14 amino acids. Germline V CDR1 and CDR2: SEHNR, FQNEAQ (reference sequence). The CDR3 sequence is CASSQVGRNTEAFF. The CDR3 bases are TGTGCCAGCAGTCAAGTGGGCAGGAACACTGAAGCTTTCTTT. Full variable domain (missing parts from reference TRBV7-9 and TRBJ1-1): DTGVSQNPRHKITKRGQNVTFRCDPISEHNRLYWYRQTLGQGPEFLTYFQNEAQLEKSRLLSDRFSAERPKGSFSTLEIQRTEQGDSAMYLCASSQVGRNTEAFFGQGTRLTVV.

This clone has just a few counts. Other DNA variants within this sample encode the same CDR3. The chain is built from TRBV12-3 or TRBV12-4 and TRBJ1-1; no firm D call. The CDR3 is 12 amino acids. Between the trimmed V and J ends, which lost 4 bases and 0 bases, there was a span of 3 bases. The CDR3 reads CASSSVNTEAFF. The DNA of the CDR3 is TGTGCCAGCAGTTCTGTGAACACTGAAGCTTTCTTT.

The rearrangement uses TRBV19 and TRBJ2-7; 8 positions agree with TRBD1. Germline loops: CDR1 LNHDA, CDR2 SQIVND (reference sequence). The CDR3 contains 14 residues. With 3 bases clipped from V and 5 bases from J, the junction kept 6 bases outside the gene matches. The CDR3 region is CASSIGQGVNEQYF. As DNA, the CDR3 is TGTGCCAGTAGTATTGGACAGGGTGTAAACGAGCAGTACTTC.

The J gene is TRBJ2-2, the V gene TRBV7-3; D is perhaps TRBD1 (6 bases). V lost 5 bases, J lost 6 bases, and 16 bases lay in between. The CDR3 spans 15 residues. CDR1 is SGHTA and CDR2 is FQGTGA in the germline V gene. CDR3 coding DNA: TGTGCCAGCAGCCAAGGAGGCGAGGGGGCCGGGGAGCTGTTTTTT. It yields the protein CASSQGGEGAGELFF.

The CDR3 here is CASNDRNTGELFF. In nucleotides, the CDR3 is TGTGCCAGTAACGACAGGAACACCGGGGAGCTGTTTTTT. The genes are TRBV19 and TRBJ2-2, with D possibly TRBD1 on 5 matching bases. This CDR3 is 13 amino acids long. V lost 7 bases and J lost 1, with 7 bases in between. CDR1 and CDR2 from the germline V gene are LNHDA and SQIVND (reference sequence).

The chain links TRBV10-3 to TRBJ1-1; 11 bases align to TRBD1. The CDR3 length is 14 residues. V trimming: 8 bases; J trimming: 8 bases; junction bases outside the gene matches: 10. The V gene's germline CDR1 is ENHRY and CDR2 SYGVKD. The CDR3 nucleotides are TGTGCCATCGGGGACCGGGACAGGGGGATCGAAGCTTTCTTT. Translating gives CAIGDRDRGIEAFF.

The chain recombines TRBV30 with TRBJ1-3; TRBD1 matches 7 bases. The CDR3 contains 14 residues. The germline V gene has CDR1 GTSNPN and CDR2 SVGIG (reference sequence). Trimming cost V 3 bases and J 7 bases; bases outside gene matches: 9. The CDR3 sequence is CAWSGAPTGNTIYF. The CDR3 DNA reads TGTGCCTGGAGCGGGGCACCGACAGGGAACACCATATATTTT.

Here the CDR3 reads CASSWGEVSGNTIYF. The CDR3 DNA reads TGTGCCAGCAGCTGGGGGGAAGTTTCGGGAAACACCATATATTTT. The J gene is TRBJ1-3, the V gene TRBV7-2, with TRBD1 as a possible D gene (5 bases). The CDR3 sequence is 15 residues long. The V gene lost 4 bases and the J gene lost 4 bases, with 14 bases spanning the gap. Germline-derived CDR1 and CDR2 are SGHTA and FQGNSA.